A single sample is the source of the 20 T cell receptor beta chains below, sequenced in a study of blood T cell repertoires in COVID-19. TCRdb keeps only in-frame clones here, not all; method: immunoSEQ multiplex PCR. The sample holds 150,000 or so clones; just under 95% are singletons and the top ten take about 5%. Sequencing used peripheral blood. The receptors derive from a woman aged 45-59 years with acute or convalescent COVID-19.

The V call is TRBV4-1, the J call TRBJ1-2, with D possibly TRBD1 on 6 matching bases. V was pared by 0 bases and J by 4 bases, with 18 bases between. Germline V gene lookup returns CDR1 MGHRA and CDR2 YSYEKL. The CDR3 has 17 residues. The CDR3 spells CASSQDPTRGALYGYTF. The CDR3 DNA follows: TGCGCCAGCAGCCAAGATCCGACTCGGGGGGCTCTCTATGGCTACACCTTC.

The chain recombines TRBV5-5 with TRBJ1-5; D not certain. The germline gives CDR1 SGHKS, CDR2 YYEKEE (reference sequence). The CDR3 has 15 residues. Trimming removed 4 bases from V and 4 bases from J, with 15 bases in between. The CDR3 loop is CASSVGLPKNQPQHF. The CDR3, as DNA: TGTGCCAGCAGCGTCGGACTGCCCAAGAATCAGCCCCAGCATTTT.

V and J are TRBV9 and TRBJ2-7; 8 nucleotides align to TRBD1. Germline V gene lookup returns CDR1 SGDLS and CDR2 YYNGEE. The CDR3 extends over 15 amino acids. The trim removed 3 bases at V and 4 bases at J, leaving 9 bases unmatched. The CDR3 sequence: CASSASTGEFYEQYF. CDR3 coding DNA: TGTGCCAGCAGCGCCTCGACAGGGGAATTTTACGAGCAGTACTTC.

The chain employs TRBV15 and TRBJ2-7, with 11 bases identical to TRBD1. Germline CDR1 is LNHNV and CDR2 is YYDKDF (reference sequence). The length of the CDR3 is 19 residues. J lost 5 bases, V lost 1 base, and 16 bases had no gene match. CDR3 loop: CATSRGGLPLGQGGNEQYF. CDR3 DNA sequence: TGTGCCACCAGCAGAGGCGGTCTTCCCTTGGGACAGGGGGGGAACGAGCAGTACTTC.

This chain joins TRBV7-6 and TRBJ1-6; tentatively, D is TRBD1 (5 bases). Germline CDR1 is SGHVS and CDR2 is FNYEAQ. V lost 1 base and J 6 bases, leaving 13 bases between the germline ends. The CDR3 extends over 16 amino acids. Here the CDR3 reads CASSLELGGANSPLHF. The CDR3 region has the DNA TGTGCCAGCAGCTTAGAGTTAGGAGGGGCTAATTCACCCCTCCACTTT.

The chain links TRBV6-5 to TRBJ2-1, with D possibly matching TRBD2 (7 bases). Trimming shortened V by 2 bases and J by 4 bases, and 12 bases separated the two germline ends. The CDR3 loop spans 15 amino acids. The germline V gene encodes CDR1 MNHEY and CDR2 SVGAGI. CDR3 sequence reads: CASSYEGGVYNEQFF. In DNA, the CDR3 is TGTGCCAGCAGTTACGAAGGGGGGGTTTACAATGAGCAGTTCTTC.

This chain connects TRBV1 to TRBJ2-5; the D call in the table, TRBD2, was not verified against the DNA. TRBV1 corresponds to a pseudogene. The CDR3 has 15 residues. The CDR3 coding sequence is TGCACCAGCAGCGATAGAAACCGGGGGCAAGAGACCCAGTACTTC. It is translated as CTSSDRNRGQETQYF.

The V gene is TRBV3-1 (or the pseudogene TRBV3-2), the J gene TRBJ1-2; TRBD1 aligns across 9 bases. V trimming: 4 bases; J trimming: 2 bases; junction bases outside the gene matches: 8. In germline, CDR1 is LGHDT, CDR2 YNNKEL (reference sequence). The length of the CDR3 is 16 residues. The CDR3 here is CASSPLSGTGNYGYTF. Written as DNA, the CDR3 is TGTGCCAGCAGCCCTCTCTCCGGGACAGGGAACTATGGCTACACCTTC.

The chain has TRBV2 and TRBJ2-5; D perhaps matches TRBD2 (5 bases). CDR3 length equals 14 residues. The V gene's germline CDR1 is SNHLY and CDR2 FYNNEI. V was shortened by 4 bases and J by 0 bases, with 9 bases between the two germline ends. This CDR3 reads CASSGGKNQETQYF. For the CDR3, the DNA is TGTGCCAGCAGTGGAGGGAAGAACCAAGAGACCCAGTACTTC.

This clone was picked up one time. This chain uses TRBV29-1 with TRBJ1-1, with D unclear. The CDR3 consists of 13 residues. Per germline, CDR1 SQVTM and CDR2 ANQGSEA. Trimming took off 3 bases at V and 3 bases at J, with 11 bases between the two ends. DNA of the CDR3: TGCAGCGTTGAGAATAACCTAGACACTGAAGCTTTCTTT. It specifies CSVENNLDTEAFF.

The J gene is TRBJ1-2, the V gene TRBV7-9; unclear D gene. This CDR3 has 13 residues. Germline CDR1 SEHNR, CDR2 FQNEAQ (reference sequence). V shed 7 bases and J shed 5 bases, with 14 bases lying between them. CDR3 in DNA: TGTGCCAGCACCACTTCGTACTTTTATGGCTACACCTTC. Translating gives CASTTSYFYGYTF.

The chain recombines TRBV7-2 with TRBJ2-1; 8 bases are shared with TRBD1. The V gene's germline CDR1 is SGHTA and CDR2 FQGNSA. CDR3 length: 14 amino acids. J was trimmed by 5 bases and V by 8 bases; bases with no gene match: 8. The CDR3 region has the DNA TGTGCCAGCCTAGTAGGACAGGGAAACAATGAGCAGTTCTTC. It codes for CASLVGQGNNEQFF.

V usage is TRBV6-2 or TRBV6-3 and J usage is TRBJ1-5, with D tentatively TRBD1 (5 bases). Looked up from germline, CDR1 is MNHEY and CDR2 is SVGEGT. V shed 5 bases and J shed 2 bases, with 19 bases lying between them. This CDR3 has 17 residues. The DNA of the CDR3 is TGTGCCAGCAGTGAGGGCACGGGGGTGTGGGGCAATCAGCCCCAGCATTTT. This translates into CASSEGTGVWGNQPQHF.

DNA for the CDR3: TGTGCCAGCAGCTTGGTTGGCGACAGAGGCGCCTACGAGCAGTACTTC. Protein: CASSLVGDRGAYEQYF. The chain couples TRBV13 to TRBJ2-7, with TRBD1 as a possible D gene (5 bases). Germline CDR1 is PRHDT and CDR2 is FYEKMQ (reference sequence). V lost 3 bases to trimming and J lost 2 bases, with 17 bases between them. The CDR3 has 16 residues.

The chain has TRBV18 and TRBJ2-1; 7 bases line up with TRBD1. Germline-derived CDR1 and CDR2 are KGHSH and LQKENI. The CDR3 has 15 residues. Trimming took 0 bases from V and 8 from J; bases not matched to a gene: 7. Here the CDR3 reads CASSPPARGLYEQFF. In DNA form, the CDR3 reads TGTGCCAGCTCACCACCGGCCAGGGGGTTATATGAGCAGTTCTTC.

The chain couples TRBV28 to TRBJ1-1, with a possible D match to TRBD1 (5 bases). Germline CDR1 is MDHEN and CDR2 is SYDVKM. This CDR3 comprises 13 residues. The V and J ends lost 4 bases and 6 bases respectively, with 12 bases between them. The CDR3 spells CASSYGGGSEAFF. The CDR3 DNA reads TGTGCCAGCAGTTATGGGGGGGGGTCTGAAGCTTTCTTT.

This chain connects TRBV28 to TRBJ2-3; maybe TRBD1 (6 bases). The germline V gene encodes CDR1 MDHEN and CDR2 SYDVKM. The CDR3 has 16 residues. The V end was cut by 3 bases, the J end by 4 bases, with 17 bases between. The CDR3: CASSFFGGVEADTQYF. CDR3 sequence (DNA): TGTGCCAGCAGTTTTTTTGGGGGCGTGGAGGCAGATACGCAGTATTTT. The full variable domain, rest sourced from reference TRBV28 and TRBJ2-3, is DVKVTQSSRYLVKRTGEKVFLECVQDMDHENMFWYRQDPGLGLRLIYFSYDVKMKEKGDIPEGYSVSREKKERFSLILESASTNQTSMYLCASSFFGGVEADTQYFGPGTRLTVL.

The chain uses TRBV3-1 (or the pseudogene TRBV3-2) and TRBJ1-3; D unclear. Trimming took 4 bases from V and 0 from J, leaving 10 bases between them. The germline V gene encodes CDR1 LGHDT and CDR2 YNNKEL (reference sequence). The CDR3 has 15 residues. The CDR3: CASSPRGGSGNTIYF. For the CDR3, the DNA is TGTGCCAGCAGCCCCCGGGGAGGCTCTGGAAACACCATATATTTT.

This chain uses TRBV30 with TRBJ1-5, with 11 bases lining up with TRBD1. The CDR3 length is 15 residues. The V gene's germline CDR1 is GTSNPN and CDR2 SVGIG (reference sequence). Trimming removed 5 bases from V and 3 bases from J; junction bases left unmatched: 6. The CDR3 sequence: CAWGWTGGNNQPQHF. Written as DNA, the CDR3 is TGTGCCTGGGGCTGGACAGGGGGCAACAATCAGCCCCAGCATTTT.

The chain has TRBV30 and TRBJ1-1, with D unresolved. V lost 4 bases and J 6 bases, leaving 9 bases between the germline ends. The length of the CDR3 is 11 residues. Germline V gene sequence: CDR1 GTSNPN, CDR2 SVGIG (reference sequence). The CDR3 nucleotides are TGTGCCTGGACAACTCTATCTGAAGCTTTCTTT. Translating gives CAWTTLSEAFF.